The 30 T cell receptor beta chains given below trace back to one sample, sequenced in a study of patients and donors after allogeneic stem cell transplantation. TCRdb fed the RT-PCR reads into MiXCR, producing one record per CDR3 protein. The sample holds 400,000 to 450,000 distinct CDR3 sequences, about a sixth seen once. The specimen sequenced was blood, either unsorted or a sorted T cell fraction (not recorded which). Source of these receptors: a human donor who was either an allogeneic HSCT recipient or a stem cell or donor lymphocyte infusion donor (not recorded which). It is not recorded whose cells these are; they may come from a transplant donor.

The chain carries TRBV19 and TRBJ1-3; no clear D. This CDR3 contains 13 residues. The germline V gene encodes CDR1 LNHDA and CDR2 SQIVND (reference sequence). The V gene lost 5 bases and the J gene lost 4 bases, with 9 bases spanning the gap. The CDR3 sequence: CASSRQEGNTIYF. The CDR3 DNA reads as TGTGCCAGTAGTCGCCAGGAAGGAAACACCATATATTTT.

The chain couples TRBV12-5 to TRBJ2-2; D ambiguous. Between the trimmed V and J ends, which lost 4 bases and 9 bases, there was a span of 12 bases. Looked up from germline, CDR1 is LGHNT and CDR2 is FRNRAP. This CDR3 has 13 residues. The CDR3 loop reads CASGSPLDRELFF. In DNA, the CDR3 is TGTGCTAGTGGTTCCCCCCTCGACAGGGAGCTGTTTTTT.

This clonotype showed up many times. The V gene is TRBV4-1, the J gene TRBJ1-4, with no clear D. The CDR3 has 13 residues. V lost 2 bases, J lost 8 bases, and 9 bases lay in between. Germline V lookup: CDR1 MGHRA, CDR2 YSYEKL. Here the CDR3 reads CASSQTPVEKLFF. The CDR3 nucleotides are TGCGCCAGCAGCCAAACTCCCGTAGAAAAACTGTTTTTT.

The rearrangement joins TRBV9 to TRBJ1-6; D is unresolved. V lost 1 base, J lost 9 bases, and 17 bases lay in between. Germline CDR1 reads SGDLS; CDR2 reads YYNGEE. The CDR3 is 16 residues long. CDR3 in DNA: TGTGCCAGCAGCGTACGGGTTCAATGGTCCCCTTCACCCCTCCACTTT. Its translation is CASSVRVQWSPSPLHF.

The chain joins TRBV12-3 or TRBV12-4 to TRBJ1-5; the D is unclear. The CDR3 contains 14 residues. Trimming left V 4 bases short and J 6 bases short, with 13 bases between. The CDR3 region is CASSSFQSSQPQHF. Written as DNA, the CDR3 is TGTGCCAGCAGTTCTTTTCAGTCAAGTCAGCCCCAGCATTTT.

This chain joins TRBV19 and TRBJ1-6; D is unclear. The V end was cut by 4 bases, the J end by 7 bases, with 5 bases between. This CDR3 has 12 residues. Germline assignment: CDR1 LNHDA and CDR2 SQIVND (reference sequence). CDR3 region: CASSTGNSPLHF. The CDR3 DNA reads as TGTGCCAGTAGTACGGGGAATTCACCCCTCCACTTT. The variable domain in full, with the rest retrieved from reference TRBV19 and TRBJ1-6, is DGGITQSPKYLFRKEGQNVTLSCEQNLNHDAMYWYRQDPGQGLRLIYYSQIVNDFQKGDIAEGYSVSREKKESFPLTVTSAQKNPTAFYLCASSTGNSPLHFGNGTRLTVT.

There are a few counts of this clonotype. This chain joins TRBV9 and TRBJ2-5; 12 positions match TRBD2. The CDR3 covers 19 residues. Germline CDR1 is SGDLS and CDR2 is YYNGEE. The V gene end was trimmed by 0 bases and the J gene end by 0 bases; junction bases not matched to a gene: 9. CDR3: CASSVGTSGNGGDQETQYF. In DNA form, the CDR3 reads TGTGCCAGCAGCGTAGGGACTAGCGGGAATGGAGGAGACCAAGAGACCCAGTACTTC. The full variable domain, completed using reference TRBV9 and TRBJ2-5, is DSGVTQTPKHLITATGQRVTLRCSPRSGDLSVYWYQQSLDQGLQFLIQYYNGEERAKGNILERFSAQQFPDLHSELNLSSLELGDSALYFCASSVGTSGNGGDQETQYFGPGTRLLVL.

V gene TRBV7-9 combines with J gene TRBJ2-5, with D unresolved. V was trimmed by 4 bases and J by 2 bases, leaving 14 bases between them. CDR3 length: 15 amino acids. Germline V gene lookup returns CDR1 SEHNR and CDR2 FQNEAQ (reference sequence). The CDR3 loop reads CASSSSWRSQETQYF. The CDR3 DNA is TGTGCCAGCAGCTCATCGTGGCGGAGTCAAGAGACCCAGTACTTC.

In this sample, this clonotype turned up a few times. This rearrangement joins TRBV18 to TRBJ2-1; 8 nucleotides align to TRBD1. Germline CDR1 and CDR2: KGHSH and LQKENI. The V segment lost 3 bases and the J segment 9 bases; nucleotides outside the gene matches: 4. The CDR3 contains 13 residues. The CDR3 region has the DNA TGTGCCAGCTCACCGGGACAGGAGGCTGAGCAGTTCTTC. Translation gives CASSPGQEAEQFF. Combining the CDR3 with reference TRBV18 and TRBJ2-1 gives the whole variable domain NAGVMQNPRHLVRRRGQEARLRCSPMKGHSHVYWYRQLPEEGLKFMVYLQKENIIDESGMPKERFSAEFPKEGPSILRIQQVVRGDSAAYFCASSPGQEAEQFFGPGTRLTVL.

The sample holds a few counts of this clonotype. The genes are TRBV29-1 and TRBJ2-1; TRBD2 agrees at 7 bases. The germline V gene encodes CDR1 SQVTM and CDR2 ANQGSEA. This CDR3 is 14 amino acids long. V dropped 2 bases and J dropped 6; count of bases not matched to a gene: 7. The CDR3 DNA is TGCAGCGTTGAAAACGGACTAGGTTCCAATGAGCAGTTCTTC. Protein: CSVENGLGSNEQFF.

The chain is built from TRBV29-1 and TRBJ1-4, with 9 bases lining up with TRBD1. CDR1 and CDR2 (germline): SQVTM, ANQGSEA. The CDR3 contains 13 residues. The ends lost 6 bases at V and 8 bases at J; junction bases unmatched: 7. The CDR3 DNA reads TGCAGCGTCCTGACAGGGGGTAGGGAAAAACTGTTTTTT. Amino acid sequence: CSVLTGGREKLFF.

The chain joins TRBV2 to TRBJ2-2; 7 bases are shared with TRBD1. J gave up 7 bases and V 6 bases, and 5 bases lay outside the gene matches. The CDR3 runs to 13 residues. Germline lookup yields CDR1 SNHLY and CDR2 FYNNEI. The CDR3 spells CASRTGSGGELFF. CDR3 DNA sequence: TGTGCCAGCAGGACAGGGTCCGGCGGGGAGCTGTTTTTT.

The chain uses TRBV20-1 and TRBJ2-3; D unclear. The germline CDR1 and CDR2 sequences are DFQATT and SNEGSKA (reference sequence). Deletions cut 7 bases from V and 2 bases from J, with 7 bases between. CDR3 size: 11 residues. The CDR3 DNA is TGCAGTGGCAGAATCACAGATACGCAGTATTTT. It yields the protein CSGRITDTQYF.

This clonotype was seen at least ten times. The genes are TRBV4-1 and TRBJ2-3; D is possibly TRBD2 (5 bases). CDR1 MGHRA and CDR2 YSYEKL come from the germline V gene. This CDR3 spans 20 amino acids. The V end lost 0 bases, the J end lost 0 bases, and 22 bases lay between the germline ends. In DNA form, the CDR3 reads TGCGCCAGCAGCCAAGATAAGGCCCTATTTCGGGATATGAGCACAGATACGCAGTATTTT. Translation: CASSQDKALFRDMSTDTQYF.

CDR3 coding DNA: TGCGCCAGCAGCTTACAGGGGAAAGACTATGGCTACACCTTC. The encoded protein is CASSLQGKDYGYTF. The rearrangement uses TRBV4-3 and TRBJ1-2, with TRBD1 matching 7 bases. V trimming: 5 bases; J trimming: 3 bases; junction bases outside the gene matches: 6. Germline V gives CDR1 LGHNA, CDR2 YSLEER. CDR3 length equals 14 residues.

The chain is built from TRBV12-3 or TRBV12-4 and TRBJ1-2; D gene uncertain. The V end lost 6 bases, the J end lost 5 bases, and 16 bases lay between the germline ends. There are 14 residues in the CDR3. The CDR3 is CASRVSGGNYGYTF. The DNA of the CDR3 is TGTGCCAGCAGAGTCTCGGGTGGGAATTATGGCTACACCTTC.

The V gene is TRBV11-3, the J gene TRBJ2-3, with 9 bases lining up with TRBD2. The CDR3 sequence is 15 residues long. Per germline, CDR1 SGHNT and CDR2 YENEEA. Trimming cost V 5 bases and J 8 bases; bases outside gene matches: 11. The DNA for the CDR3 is TGTGCCAGCAGCCCTCCGCTAGCGGGAAGAACTACGCAGTATTTT. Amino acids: CASSPPLAGRTTQYF.

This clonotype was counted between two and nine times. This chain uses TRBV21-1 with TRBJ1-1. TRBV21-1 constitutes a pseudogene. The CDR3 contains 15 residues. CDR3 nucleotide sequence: TGTGCCAGAACCTTACCATCAGAACCGAACACTGAAGCTTTCTTT. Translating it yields CARTLPSEPNTEAFF.

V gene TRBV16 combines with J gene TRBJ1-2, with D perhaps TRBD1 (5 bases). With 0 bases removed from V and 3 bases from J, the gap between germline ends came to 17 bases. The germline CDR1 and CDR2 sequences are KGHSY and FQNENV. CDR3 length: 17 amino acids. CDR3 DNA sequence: TGTGCCAGCAGCCAATCCCTTTGGCGGAAACAGGACTATGGCTACACCTTC. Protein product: CASSQSLWRKQDYGYTF.

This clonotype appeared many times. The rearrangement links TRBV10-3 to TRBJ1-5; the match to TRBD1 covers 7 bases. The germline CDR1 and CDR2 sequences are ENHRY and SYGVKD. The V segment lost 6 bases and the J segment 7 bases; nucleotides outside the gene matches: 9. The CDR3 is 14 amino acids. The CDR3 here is CAISTTGERQPQHF. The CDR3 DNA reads TGTGCCATCAGCACAACAGGGGAGCGGCAGCCCCAGCATTTT.

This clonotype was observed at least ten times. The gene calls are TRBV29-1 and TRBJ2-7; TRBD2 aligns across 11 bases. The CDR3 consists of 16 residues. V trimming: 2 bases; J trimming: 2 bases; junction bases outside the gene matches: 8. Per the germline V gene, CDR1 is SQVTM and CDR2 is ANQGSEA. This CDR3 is CSVESPTSGDTYEQYF. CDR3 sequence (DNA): TGCAGCGTTGAATCCCCGACTAGCGGGGACACCTACGAGCAGTACTTC.

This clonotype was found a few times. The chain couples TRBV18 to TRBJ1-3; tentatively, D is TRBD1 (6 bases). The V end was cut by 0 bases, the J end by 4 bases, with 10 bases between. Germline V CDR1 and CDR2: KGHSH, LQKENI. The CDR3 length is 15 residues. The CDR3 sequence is CASSPPGTRGNTIYF. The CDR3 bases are TGTGCCAGCTCACCACCGGGGACAAGAGGAAACACCATATATTTT. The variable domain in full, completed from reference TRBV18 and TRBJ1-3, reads NAGVMQNPRHLVRRRGQEARLRCSPMKGHSHVYWYRQLPEEGLKFMVYLQKENIIDESGMPKERFSAEFPKEGPSILRIQQVVRGDSAAYFCASSPPGTRGNTIYFGEGSWLTVV.

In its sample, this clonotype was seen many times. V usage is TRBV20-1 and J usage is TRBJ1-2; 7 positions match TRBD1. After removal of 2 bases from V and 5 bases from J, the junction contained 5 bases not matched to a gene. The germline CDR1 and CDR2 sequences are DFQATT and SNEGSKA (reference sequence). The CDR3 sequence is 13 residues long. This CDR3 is CSARWTGRYGYTF. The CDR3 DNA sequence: TGCAGTGCTAGATGGACAGGACGGTATGGCTACACCTTC.

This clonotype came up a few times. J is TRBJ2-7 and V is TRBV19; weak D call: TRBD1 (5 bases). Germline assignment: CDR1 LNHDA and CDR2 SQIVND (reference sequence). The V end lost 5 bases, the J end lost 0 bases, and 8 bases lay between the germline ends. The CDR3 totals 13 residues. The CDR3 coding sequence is TGTGCCAGTAGTGGGGCCTTCTCCTACGAGCAGTACTTC. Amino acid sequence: CASSGAFSYEQYF. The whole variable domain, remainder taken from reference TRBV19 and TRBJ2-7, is DGGITQSPKYLFRKEGQNVTLSCEQNLNHDAMYWYRQDPGQGLRLIYYSQIVNDFQKGDIAEGYSVSREKKESFPLTVTSAQKNPTAFYLCASSGAFSYEQYFGPGTRLTVT.

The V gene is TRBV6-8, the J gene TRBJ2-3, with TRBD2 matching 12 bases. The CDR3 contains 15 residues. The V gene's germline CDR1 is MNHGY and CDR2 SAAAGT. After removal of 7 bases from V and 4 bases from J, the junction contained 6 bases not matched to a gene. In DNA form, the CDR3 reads TGTGCCAGCAAGGGGACTAGCGGGTCCCCAGATACGCAGTATTTT. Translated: CASKGTSGSPDTQYF.

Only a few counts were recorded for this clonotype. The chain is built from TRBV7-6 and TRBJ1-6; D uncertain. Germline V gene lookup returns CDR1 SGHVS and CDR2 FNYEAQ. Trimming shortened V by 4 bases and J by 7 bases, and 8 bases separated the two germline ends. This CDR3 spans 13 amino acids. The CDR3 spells CASSSDGNSPLHF. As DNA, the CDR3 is TGTGCCAGCAGCTCGGACGGGAATTCACCCCTCCACTTT. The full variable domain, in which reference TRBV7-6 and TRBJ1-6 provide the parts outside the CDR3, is GAGVSQSPRYKVTKRGQDVALRCDPISGHVSLYWYRQALGQGPEFLTYFNYEAQQDKSGLPNDRFSAERPEGSISTLTIQRTEQRDSAMYRCASSSDGNSPLHFGNGTRLTVT.

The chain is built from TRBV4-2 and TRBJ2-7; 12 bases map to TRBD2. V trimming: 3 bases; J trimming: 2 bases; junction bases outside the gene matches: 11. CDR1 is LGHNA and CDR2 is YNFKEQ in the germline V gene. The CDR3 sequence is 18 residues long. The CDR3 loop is CASSHLRLAGGDPYEQYF. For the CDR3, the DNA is TGTGCCAGCAGCCACCTCAGGCTAGCGGGGGGGGACCCCTACGAGCAGTACTTC.

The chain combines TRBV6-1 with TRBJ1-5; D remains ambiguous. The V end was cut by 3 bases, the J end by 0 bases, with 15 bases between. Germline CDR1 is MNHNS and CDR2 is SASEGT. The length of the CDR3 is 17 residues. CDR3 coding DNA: TGTGCCAGCAGTGATCGGAACCGGGCTAATAGCAATCAGCCCCAGCATTTT. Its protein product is CASSDRNRANSNQPQHF.

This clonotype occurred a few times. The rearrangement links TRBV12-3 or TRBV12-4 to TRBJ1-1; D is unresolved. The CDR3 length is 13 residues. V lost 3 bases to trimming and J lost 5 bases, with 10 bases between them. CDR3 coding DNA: TGTGCCAGCAGTTTTAACACGGGGACTGAAGCTTTCTTT. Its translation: CASSFNTGTEAFF.

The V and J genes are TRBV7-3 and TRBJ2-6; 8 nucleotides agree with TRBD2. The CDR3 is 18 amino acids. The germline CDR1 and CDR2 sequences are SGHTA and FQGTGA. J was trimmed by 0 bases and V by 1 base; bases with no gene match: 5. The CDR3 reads CASSLIGGGYSGANVLTF. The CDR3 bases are TGTGCCAGCAGCTTAATTGGCGGGGGGTACTCTGGGGCCAACGTCCTGACTTTC.